The 20 T cell receptor beta chains listed next were all sequenced from one sample in a study of regulatory T cells in long-lasting Graves disease. Sample time point: persistent/refractory GD, antithyroid drugs over 5 years with positive TRAb. Researchers made the TCR library from RNA that was extracted from PBMCs. TCR beta libraries were built with iRepertoire HTBI primers and Arm-PCR of CDR3 regions. MiXCR, run by TCRdb on the multiplex PCR reads, gives a single entry per CDR3 protein. The table has 400,000 to 500,000 distinct CDR3 sequences, roughly 21% seen once; the top ten hold 13% to 15%. The sequencing here drew on peripheral blood mononuclear cells (PBMCs), taken when the disease was refractory, from a patient treated with antithyroid drugs. The receptors shown here come from a female donor with Graves disease.

About this clonotype itself: This may stem from a read error, because a much larger clone lies one nucleotide away. The V and J genes are TRBV10-3 and TRBJ2-7, with 7 bases lining up with TRBD2. The CDR3 length is 15 residues. Germline CDR1 is ENHRY and CDR2 is SYGVKD. With V trimmed by 6 bases and J by 0 bases, 8 bases remained unmatched. The CDR3 spells CAIRPERDGSYEQYF. The CDR3 DNA follows: TGTGCCATCAGGCCCGAGCGGGATGGCTCCTACGAGCAGTACTTC.

Remarks on this clonotype: This likely traces to a read error, being one base from a far larger clone. The DNA of the CDR3 is TGTGCCAGCATTCTGAGAAAGGGGGTTTCCTCCTACGAGCAGTACTTC. Translated: CASILRKGVSSYEQYF. The chain recombines TRBV6-2 or TRBV6-3 with TRBJ2-7; TRBD1 might be the D (6 bases). CDR1 and CDR2 from the germline V gene are MNHEY and SVGEGT. V was shortened by 7 bases and J by 0 bases, with 19 bases between the two germline ends. This CDR3 comprises 16 residues.

The J gene is TRBJ2-1, the V gene TRBV29-1; 9 bases agree with TRBD2. Looked up from germline, CDR1 is SQVTM and CDR2 is ANQGSEA. The CDR3 length is 16 residues. Losses at the gene ends were 0 bases for V and 2 bases for J; bases not matched to a gene: 5. CDR3 in DNA: TGCAGCGTTGAAGAAGATCTAGCGGGGCCCTACAATGAGCAGTTCTTC. Encoded protein: CSVEEDLAGPYNEQFF.

Many counts were recorded for this clonotype. As DNA, the CDR3 is TGCAGTGCTGGGGACAGGGGGCCAGGCGGCTACACCTTC. This codes for CSAGDRGPGGYTF. The chain uses TRBV20-1 and TRBJ1-2, with 12 bases fitting TRBD1. The CDR3 totals 13 residues. Germline CDR1 reads DFQATT; CDR2 reads SNEGSKA (reference sequence). V lost 5 bases to trimming and J lost 8 bases; unmatched junction nucleotides: 6.

This clonotype has only a few counts. This CDR3 is CASSSGTTFTGELFF. CDR3 DNA sequence: TGTGCCAGCAGCTCCGGGACTACTTTCACCGGGGAGCTGTTTTTT. The chain is built from TRBV7-2 and TRBJ2-2; 7 positions match TRBD2. The CDR3 is 15 residues long. CDR1 and CDR2 (germline): SGHTA, FQGNSA. The ends lost 4 bases at V and 4 bases at J; junction bases unmatched: 6. The variable domain in full, with the rest retrieved from reference TRBV7-2 and TRBJ2-2, is GAGVSQSPSNKVTEKGKDVELRCDPISGHTALYWYRQSLGQGLEFLIYFQGNSAPDKSGLPSDRFSAERTGGSVSTLTIQRTQQEDSAVYLCASSSGTTFTGELFFGEGSRLTVL.

This clonotype appeared many times. This chain connects TRBV12-3 or TRBV12-4 to TRBJ2-5; no firm D call. Trimming removed 4 bases at V and 9 bases at J, with 12 bases between. The CDR3 sequence is 12 residues long. CDR3 DNA: TGTGCCAGCAGTTCTTATTCGGTGGCCCAGTACTTC. Translated: CASSSYSVAQYF.

This clonotype was seen ten or more times. At one boundary the junction diverges from the germline segment, which might be a read error. This rearrangement joins TRBV5-1 to TRBJ2-7; a possible D gene is TRBD1 (6 bases). CDR1 SGHRS and CDR2 YFSETQ come from the germline V gene. The CDR3 sequence is 13 residues long. The CDR3 spells CASSPGTPYEQYF. The CDR3 DNA is TGTGCCAGCAGCCCCGGGACACCTTACGAGCAGTACTTC.

The V call is TRBV20-1, the J call TRBJ2-4; D call uncertain. Germline CDR1 and CDR2: DFQATT and SNEGSKA (reference sequence). V lost 5 bases to trimming and J lost 3 bases, with 20 bases between them. There are 16 residues in the CDR3. CDR3 region: CSAPQALGIGKNIQYF. The CDR3 region has the DNA TGCAGTGCTCCCCAGGCGTTGGGTATCGGCAAAAACATTCAGTACTTC.

This clonotype was picked up many times. The chain links TRBV28 to TRBJ2-5; 8 bases match TRBD2. Germline V gene data show CDR1 as MDHEN and CDR2 as SYDVKM. Trimming removed 5 bases from V and 5 bases from J; junction bases left unmatched: 10. The CDR3 has 15 residues. This CDR3 reads CASSPSGGGAETQYF. CDR3 DNA sequence: TGTGCCAGCAGTCCCTCGGGGGGGGGTGCTGAGACCCAGTACTTC. Full variable domain (remainder filled in from reference TRBV28 and TRBJ2-5): DVKVTQSSRYLVKRTGEKVFLECVQDMDHENMFWYRQDPGLGLRLIYFSYDVKMKEKGDIPEGYSVSREKKERFSLILESASTNQTSMYLCASSPSGGGAETQYFGPGTRLLVL.

As for this clonotype: This sequence is one base from a far larger clone and is likely a read error. This chain joins TRBV7-2 and TRBJ2-7; 12 bases match TRBD2. The V segment lost 4 bases and the J segment 2 bases; nucleotides outside the gene matches: 15. CDR1 and CDR2 from the germline V gene are SGHTA and FQGNSA. CDR3 length equals 19 residues. The CDR3 protein is CTSSSTGTSGHYGTYEQYF. The CDR3 nucleotides are TGTACCAGCAGCTCCACCGGGACTAGCGGGCATTATGGAACCTACGAGCAGTACTTC.

This chain uses TRBV12-3 or TRBV12-4 with TRBJ2-7; the D gene could be TRBD1 or TRBD2 (5 bases each). There are 14 residues in the CDR3. V shed 6 bases and J shed 2 bases, with 14 bases lying between them. CDR3 nucleotides: TGTGCCAGCAGAACCGGGACGGGGACCTACGAGCAGTACTTC. Translating gives CASRTGTGTYEQYF.

Many counts were recorded for this clonotype. The rearrangement links TRBV24-1 to TRBJ2-5; the D is unclear. V was cut by 1 base and J by 2 bases, with 16 bases left in between. The length of the CDR3 is 17 residues. Germline CDR1 and CDR2: KGHDR and SFDVKD. CDR3 in amino acids: CATSDFRDLDNQETQYF. The CDR3 region has the DNA TGTGCCACCAGTGATTTTAGGGATCTCGACAATCAAGAGACCCAGTACTTC.

This clonotype was recorded many times. V usage is TRBV28 and J usage is TRBJ1-2; tentatively, D is TRBD1 (6 bases). This CDR3 is built from 11 residues. Trimming cost V 5 bases and J 8 bases, with 9 bases left between them. The germline CDR1 and CDR2 sequences are MDHEN and SYDVKM. The CDR3 nucleotides read TGTGCCAGCAGTCTACAGGGCGGCTACACCTTC. As protein: CASSLQGGYTF.

This clonotype was detected ten times or more. For the CDR3, the DNA is TGTGCCAGCAGTTTAGAAAGACGGGAGCAGTACTTC. Its protein product is CASSLERREQYF. The chain links TRBV12-3 or TRBV12-4 to TRBJ2-7; D remains unclear. The length of the CDR3 is 12 residues. Trimming left V 1 base short and J 7 bases short, with 8 bases between.

This chain links TRBV5-1 with TRBJ1-5, with D possibly being TRBD1 (5 bases). The CDR3 runs 15 residues. V lost 1 base to trimming and J lost 0 bases, with 8 bases between them. Germline V gene sequence: CDR1 SGHRS, CDR2 YFSETQ. CDR3 residues: CASSLRGDSNQPQHF. The CDR3 DNA follows: TGCGCCAGCAGCTTGAGAGGGGATAGCAATCAGCCCCAGCATTTT.

This chain connects TRBV19 to TRBJ1-5; 10 positions agree with TRBD1. This CDR3 spans 16 amino acids. Germline V gene data show CDR1 as LNHDA and CDR2 as SQIVND (reference sequence). Losses at the gene ends were 2 bases for V and 4 bases for J; bases not matched to a gene: 5. The DNA for the CDR3 is TGTGCCAGTAGTATATGGGACAGGGGCGCGAATCAGCCCCAGCATTTT. Translation gives CASSIWDRGANQPQHF.

The genes are TRBV7-8 and TRBJ2-5; tentative D call: TRBD2 (6 bases). The CDR3 sequence is 12 residues long. Looked up from germline, CDR1 is SGHVS and CDR2 is FQNEAQ. V gave up 7 bases and J gave up 5 bases, with 11 bases separating them. DNA of the CDR3: TGTGCCAGCATGGGCGGGACTGAGACCCAGTACTTC. Translating it yields CASMGGTETQYF.

The chain combines TRBV19 with TRBJ2-1, with D maybe TRBD2 (5 bases). The CDR3 is made up of 17 amino acids. V was trimmed by 4 bases and J by 6 bases, leaving 22 bases between them. Looked up from germline, CDR1 is LNHDA and CDR2 is SQIVND (reference sequence). The CDR3 sequence is CASSTPRRAVVGNEQFF. CDR3 in DNA: TGTGCCAGTAGTACCCCCCGGCGAGCGGTAGTGGGCAATGAGCAGTTCTTC. Using reference TRBV19 and TRBJ2-1 for the parts outside the CDR3, the full variable domain is DGGITQSPKYLFRKEGQNVTLSCEQNLNHDAMYWYRQDPGQGLRLIYYSQIVNDFQKGDIAEGYSVSREKKESFPLTVTSAQKNPTAFYLCASSTPRRAVVGNEQFFGPGTRLTVL.

The J gene is TRBJ2-1, the V gene TRBV10-3, with TRBD2 matching 8 bases. Germline V CDR1 and CDR2: ENHRY, SYGVKD. V lost 6 bases and J lost 3; bases outside the gene matches: 7. The CDR3 covers 15 residues. In nucleotides, the CDR3 is TGTGCCATCAGGGGTGATGCGGGAGGCTACAATGAGCAGTTCTTC. Translating it yields CAIRGDAGGYNEQFF.

This clonotype was seen a few times. V usage is TRBV30 and J usage is TRBJ2-2, with 10 bases identical to TRBD1. The CDR3 covers 15 residues. Germline CDR1 GTSNPN, CDR2 SVGIG (reference sequence). The ends lost 7 bases at V and 6 bases at J; junction bases unmatched: 11. The CDR3, as DNA: TGTGCCTACCTGCCGGGACAGGGGTGGTCCGGGGAGCTGTTTTTT. As protein: CAYLPGQGWSGELFF.